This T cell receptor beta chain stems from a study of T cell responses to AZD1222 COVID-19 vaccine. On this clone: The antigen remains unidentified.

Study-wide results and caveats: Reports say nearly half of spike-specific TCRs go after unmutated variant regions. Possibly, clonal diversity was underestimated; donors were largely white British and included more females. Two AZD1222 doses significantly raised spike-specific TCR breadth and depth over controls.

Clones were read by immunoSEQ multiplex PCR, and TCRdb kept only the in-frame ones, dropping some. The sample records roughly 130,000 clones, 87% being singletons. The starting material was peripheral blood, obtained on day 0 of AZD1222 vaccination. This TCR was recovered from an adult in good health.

The CDR3 is CASSRDPGSAYEQYF. In nucleotides, the CDR3 is TGTGCCAGCAGTCGTGACCCTGGGTCAGCCTACGAGCAGTACTTC. The chain employs TRBV28 and TRBJ2-7, with D hard to call. Germline V CDR1 and CDR2: MDHEN, SYDVKM. The CDR3 runs to 15 residues. Trimming pared 5 bases from V and 2 bases from J, leaving 16 bases between.